This T cell receptor (beta chain) was recorded in a study of cytomegalovirus exposure and HLA in healthy donors (TCRdb year 2017). Regarding the research as a whole: According to an earlier analysis of 587 of the donors, about 179 million T cells yielded roughly 100 million unique TCR beta sequences and about 300 Gb of sequence data. An early release that covered some 640 HLA-typed donors contained about 300 gigabases of sequencing data and 75 million to 100 million unique TCR sequences. Among the roughly 400 genotyped donors, approximately 77% belonged to the genetic ancestry cluster associated with self-reported Caucasian donors. The study was designed to test whether signatures of past pathogen exposure could be identified by cataloging public T cell receptors. Using immunosequencing, the study profiled T cell repertoires from about 650 subjects and related those repertoires to cytomegalovirus serostatus. Besides the first cohort of under 700 subjects, a separate validation cohort made up of about 120 different subjects was used. To predict cytomegalovirus infection status, the study brought together high-throughput TCR immunosequencing, statistical association of individual TCRs with disease status, and machine learning. A later analysis re-analyzed previously published TCR beta repertoires from several hundred donors and added high-resolution HLA genotyping to study TCR occurrence patterns. The later analysis used no new phenotypic data to find candidate immune exposures, relying instead on TCR beta sequences and their occurrence across donors. An earlier analysis of approximately 640 of the donors applied high-throughput TCR beta sequencing to assess whether each TCR beta V gene segment acted as functional or pseudogenic. Donor age, sex, ethnicity and CMV serostatus were compiled together with the repertoire data. A later genetic analysis used genome-wide SNP genotypes for about three fifths of the 666 donors, treating that subset as a discovery cohort. All discovery cohort repertoires had been generated using a single sequencing platform. HLA typing included class I and class II loci at four-digit resolution. Typing coverage differed by locus: A, B, C, DRB1 and DQB1 were typed in roughly 620-630 donors, DQA1 in 500 to 550, DPA1 in around 580, and DPB1 in just under 490. Four or five DR-DQ haplotypes were handled as single units for association and clustering, since linkage in the cohort was strong. Among roughly 400 genotyped donors of the cohort, an average of approximately 240,000 unique TCR beta nucleotide sequences were sequenced per donor, roughly 20% of them non-productive. Paper-wide results and their limitations: A group of highly shared sequence variants was considered likely to be a technical artifact of the sequencing pipeline. At a false discovery rate of 0.05, a later analysis linked fewer than 20,000 TCR beta sequences to specific HLA alleles. In a later analysis, the rate of TCR association differed among HLA loci, with DRB1 alleles having the most associated TCRs and HLA-C alleles having the fewest. In vitro tests confirmed that a few of the cytomegalovirus-associated TCR beta chains recognize cytomegalovirus antigens. Sequencing depth was assumed to be roughly uniform across donors in the presence/absence analyses, though that assumption may not hold. In the study, 150 to 200 TCR beta chains were listed as associated with cytomegalovirus. While some public TCRs were present in many individuals, most TCR sequences turned up only very rarely across donors. The 87-base-pair reads could not distinguish some IMGT-functional V segments, including TRBV6-2 and TRBV6-3, so those segments were excluded. In an earlier analysis of 587 of the donors, most TCR beta V segments appeared in productive rearrangements about 90% or about 30% of the time, broadly matching IMGT annotations. Assigning TCR associations to individual alleles was difficult when HLA alleles, especially DR and DQ, strongly co-occurred. According to a later genetic analysis, donors in an Asian-associated ancestry cluster had fewer N-insertions in productive TCRs than the approximately 670-donor mean. Cytomegalovirus status was reported to be diagnosed by the classifier with high specificity and sensitivity in both the original and validation cohorts. In a later analysis, HLA-associated TCR beta chains showed more clonal expansion and lower generation probabilities than non-associated chains that were equally common. In a later analysis, several top co-occurrence clusters were reported to appear linked to parvovirus B19, influenza, CMV and Epstein-Barr virus. A further reported finding was that TCR beta sequences accurately predicted the HLA-A and HLA-B alleles for most subjects in the first cohort. A later genetic analysis associated a missense DCLRE1C variant with V-gene and J-gene trimming of TCR beta chains, and an independent cohort replicated the association. It was suggested by the authors that the approach could potentially be generalized to other disease states and immunological phenotypes. Because counts were too low, around 17 rarely observed V segments, including chromosome 9 orphons, were left out of the earlier analysis of a few hundred of the donors. According to a later analysis, most CMV-associated TCR beta chains appeared to be HLA-restricted, and the HLA associations seemed to be driven largely by CMV exposure. The cohort was sequenced for TCR beta chains only, and without alpha or paired-chain data the features that could be detected were limited. Immune exposure information for the cohort was limited to CMV serostatus. Because HLA typing was missing for some donors at each locus, association tests included only the typed subset. Correlated functional status among segregating V segments might be attributable to linkage disequilibrium, but an unknown experimental factor could not be ruled out.

Ends trimmed: V by 4 bases, J by 3 bases; bases unmatched to a gene: 4. Sequences SGHNT (CDR1) and YYREEE (CDR2) are obtained from the germline V gene (reference sequence). The CDR3 holds 14 amino acids from the cysteine to the phenylalanine. The read is trimmed to its CDR3 DNA, 42 bases read in frame from base 1. This clone has a single count. This clone's antigen is unknown. No base quality information exists; no much larger clone differs at one position. Libraries were constructed by the immunoSEQ multiplex PCR assay. A mixture of 60 forward primers for TCR Vbeta segments and 13 reverse primers for TCR Jbeta segments was used in the multiplex PCR. The CDR3 region of rearranged TCR beta genes was amplified from genomic DNA by a multiplex PCR assay. On the Illumina HiSeq System, the amplified TCR beta libraries were sequenced as 87-base-pair reads. In the source study's methods: Across the 670 or so repertoires, a later analysis counted roughly 84 million unique TCR beta chains, 9.5 million to 13 million of which were shared by at least two donors. Raw reads were error-corrected and collapsed into unique sequences with a nearest-neighbor algorithm that merged closely related sequences to remove PCR and sequencing errors. V, D and J gene segments were assigned by aligning CDR3 sequences to IMGT reference sequences. For a sequence to be retained, at least a six-nucleotide match to both a V gene segment and a J gene segment was required. Rearrangements were called productive when the CDR3 lacked stop codons and stayed in frame with V and J; all others were non-productive. Following IMGT convention, CDR3 was defined as the stretch from the second conserved V-encoded cysteine to the conserved J-encoded phenylalanine. In an earlier analysis of around 640 of the donors, sequences lacking an unambiguous match to a single V gene segment were excluded. An earlier analysis of 587 of the donors called V segments functional above 56.7% productive rearrangements and segregating when the between-donor standard deviation exceeded 5%. To diagnose cytomegalovirus status from the catalog of TCR beta chain sequences, a statistical classification framework was built. In a later analysis, V and J genes were assigned by comparing TCR nucleotide sequences against IMGT/GENE-DB human TR gene sequences. The TCRdist pipeline was used in a later analysis to assign CDR3 sequences and most-parsimonious VDJ recombination scenarios. In a later analysis, each TCR beta chain was defined by its CDR3 amino acid sequence together with its V-gene family, and reads without a unique V-gene family were excluded. To address suspected cross-contamination and a sequencing artifact, a later analysis removed roughly 640 highly shared, low-generation-probability nucleotide sequences. A later analysis calculated a clonal expansion index for each public chain from normalized within-repertoire ranks of inferred template counts. In a later analysis, generation probabilities were computed with a VDJ recombination model fitted to out-of-frame rearrangements, and the resulting probabilities were checked against IGoR. Hypergeometric tests were used in a later analysis to score TCR-TCR, TCR-HLA and TCR-CMV co-occurrence, with a repertoire-size bias correction applied to the TCR pairs. False discovery rates were estimated in a later analysis by permuting HLA or CMV assignments 20 times. In a later analysis, co-occurring TCRs were grouped using DBSCAN, and TCRdist sequence similarity was added for clustering within HLA-allele-positive subsets. Repertoires with fewer than 30,000 or more than 120,000 public chains, plus five repertoires with anomalous nucleotide sharing, were excluded from co-occurrence clustering. As stored in TCRdb, this immuneACCESS dataset retains in-frame rearrangements with V and J assigned. A fraction of the clones does not appear; measured against another copy, unresolved V genes explain less than half of the discrepancy, and the remainder lacks a known reason. For V, J and clone size, that table is used; D and trimming come from the DNA. In this sample the table shows 170,000 or so clones, around 74% of which occur a single time. Together, the top ten hold 1.4% of the sample.

The cohort comprised some 680 healthy bone marrow donors. All cohort members were sampled while nominally healthy, although unrecorded immune exposures were likely present. The donor tested CMV seronegative, placing the donor among the 350 or so seronegative members of the cohort. A peripheral blood sample was provided by each donor, and peripheral blood mononuclear cells were used for TCR beta sequencing. Genomic DNA extraction from the blood cell samples was performed with the Qiagen DNeasy Blood Extraction Kit. The sequenced material came from PBMCs. This clonotype was sampled from a woman aged 25-40 years in good health and CMV-seronegative. Recombination linked TRBV5-4 to TRBJ1-2; TRBD1 agrees with 9 junctional bases. This receptor carries the CDR3 CASSARDRDYGYTF. The bases are TGTGCCAGCAGCGCCCGGGACAGGGACTATGGCTACACCTTC.